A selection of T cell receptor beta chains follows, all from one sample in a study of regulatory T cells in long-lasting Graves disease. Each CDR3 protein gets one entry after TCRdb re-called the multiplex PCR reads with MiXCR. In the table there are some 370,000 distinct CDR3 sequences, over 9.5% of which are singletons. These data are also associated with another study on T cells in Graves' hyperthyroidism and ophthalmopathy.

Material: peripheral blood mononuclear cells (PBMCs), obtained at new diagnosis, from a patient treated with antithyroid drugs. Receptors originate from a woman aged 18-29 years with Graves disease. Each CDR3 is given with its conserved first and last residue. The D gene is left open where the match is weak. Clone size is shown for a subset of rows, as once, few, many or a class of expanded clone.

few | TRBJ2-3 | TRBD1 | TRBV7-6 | CASRDRDRGSDTQYF | TGTGCCAGCAGGGACCGGGACAGGGGGTCAGATACGCAGTATTTT
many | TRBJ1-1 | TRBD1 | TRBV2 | CASSGPGGAAEAFF | TGTGCCAGCAGTGGGCCAGGGGGCGCAGCTGAAGCTTTCTTT
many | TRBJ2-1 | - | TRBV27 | CASSLLDEQFF | TGTGCCAGCAGCTTGCTAGATGAGCAGTTCTTC
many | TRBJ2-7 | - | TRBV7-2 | CASSLATRRLSEQYF | TGTGCCAGCAGCTTAGCGACCAGGCGTCTTTCCGAGCAGTACTTC
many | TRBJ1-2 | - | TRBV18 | CASSAGNYGYTF | TGTGCCAGCTCAGCCGGGAACTATGGCTACACCTTC
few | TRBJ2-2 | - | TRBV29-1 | CSVDGVGDSFYGELFF | TGCAGCGTTGATGGGGTAGGGGATAGCTTTTACGGGGAGCTGTTTTTT
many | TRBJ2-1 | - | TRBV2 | CASSWDAGNEQFF | TGTGCCAGCAGTTGGGACGCGGGGAATGAGCAGTTCTTC
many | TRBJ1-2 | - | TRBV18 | CASSPFRLPRQGGNGYTF | TGTGCCAGCTCACCCTTTCGACTACCCCGGCAGGGCGGTAATGGCTACACCTTC
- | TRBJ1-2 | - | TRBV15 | CATSPLGASTPYDRTNYGYTF | TGTGCCACCAGCCCCCTCGGGGCCAGCACCCCATATGACAGAACTAACTATGGCTACACCTTC
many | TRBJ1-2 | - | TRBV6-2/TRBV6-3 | CASSQGVVYGYTF | TGTGCCAGCAGTCAAGGGGTTGTCTATGGCTACACCTTC
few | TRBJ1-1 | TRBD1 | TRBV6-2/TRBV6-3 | CASSFTGGRTEAFF | TGTGCCAGCAGTTTTACAGGGGGCAGGACTGAAGCTTTCTTT
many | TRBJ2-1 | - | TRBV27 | CASSPEGEGQNEQFF | TGTGCCAGCAGTCCCGAGGGGGAGGGCCAAAATGAGCAGTTCTTC
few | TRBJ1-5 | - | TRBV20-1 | CSAWGFLQTNQPQHF | TGCAGTGCTTGGGGGTTTCTCCAAACAAATCAGCCCCAGCATTTT
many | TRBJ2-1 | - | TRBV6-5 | CASSYGWDNEQFF | TGTGCCAGCAGTTACGGCTGGGACAATGAGCAGTTCTTC
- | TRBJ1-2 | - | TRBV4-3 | CASSSGRPNGASGYTF | TGCGCCAGCAGCTCGGGACGCCCCAATGGGGCCTCTGGCTACACCTTC
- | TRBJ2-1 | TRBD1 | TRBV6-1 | CASKLTGGLSHEQFF | TGTGCCAGCAAGCTGACAGGGGGCTTGTCGCATGAGCAGTTCTTC
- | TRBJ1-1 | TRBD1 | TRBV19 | CASSIVQGANTEASF | TGTGCCAGTAGTATAGTACAGGGGGCGAACACTGAAGCTTCCTTT
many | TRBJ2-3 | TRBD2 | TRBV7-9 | CASSHTLTSPSQYF | TGTGCCAGCAGCCATACCTTGACTAGCCCATCGCAGTATTTT
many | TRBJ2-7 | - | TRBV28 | CASSFLSSSYEQYF | TGTGCCAGCAGTTTCCTTTCCAGTTCCTACGAGCAGTACTTC
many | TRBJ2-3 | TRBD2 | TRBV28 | CASSLLAGSTDTQYF | TGTGCCAGCAGCTTGCTAGCGGGTAGCACAGATACGCAGTATTTT
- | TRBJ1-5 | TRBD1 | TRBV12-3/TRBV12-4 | CASSDTGGIQPQHF | TGTGCCAGCAGCGATACAGGGGGTATTCAGCCCCAGCATTTT
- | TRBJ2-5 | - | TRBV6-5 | CASSYVASRQETQYF | TGTGCCAGCAGTTACGTGGCTAGCAGACAAGAGACCCAGTACTTC
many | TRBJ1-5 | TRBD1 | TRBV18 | CASSPGTGPLSNQPQHF | TGTGCCAGCTCACCTGGGACAGGTCCACTTAGCAATCAGCCCCAGCATTTT
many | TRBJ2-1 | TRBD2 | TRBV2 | CASSRSGSGNEQFF | TGTGCCAGCAGTCGTAGCGGGAGTGGGAATGAGCAGTTCTTC
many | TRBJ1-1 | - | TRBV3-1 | CASSQDRGTAFF | TGTGCCAGCAGCCAAGATCGAGGGACTGCTTTCTTT
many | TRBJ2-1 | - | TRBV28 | CASRRASYNEQFF | TGTGCCAGCAGAAGGGCGAGCTACAATGAGCAGTTCTTC
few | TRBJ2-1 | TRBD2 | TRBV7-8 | CASSELAGLYNEQFF | TGTGCCAGCAGCGAATTAGCGGGGCTTTACAATGAGCAGTTCTTC
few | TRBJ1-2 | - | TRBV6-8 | CASSSDPEGYTF | TGTGCCAGCAGTTCCGATCCGGAAGGCTACACCTTC
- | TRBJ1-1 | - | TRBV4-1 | CASSQDLRGEFDTEAFF | TGCGCCAGCAGCCAAGATCTTAGAGGGGAGTTTGACACTGAAGCTTTCTTT
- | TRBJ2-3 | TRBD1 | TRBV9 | CASSVEGAPPDTQYF | TGTGCCAGCAGCGTAGAGGGGGCTCCGCCAGATACGCAGTATTTT
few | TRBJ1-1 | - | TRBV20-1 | CSAGDTEAFF | TGCAGTGCAGGGGACACTGAAGCTTTCTTT
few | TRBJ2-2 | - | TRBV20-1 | CSAPRLGELFF | TGCAGTGCTCCCAGACTCGGGGAGCTGTTTTTT
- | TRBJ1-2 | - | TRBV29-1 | CSAMRGDAYGYTF | TGCAGCGCCATGCGGGGGGACGCCTATGGCTACACCTTC
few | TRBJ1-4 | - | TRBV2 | CASIMGRFNEKLFF | TGTGCCAGCATCATGGGGCGGTTCAATGAAAAACTGTTTTTT
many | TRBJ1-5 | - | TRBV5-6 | CASSTAYNQPQHF | TGTGCCAGCAGTACGGCTTACAATCAGCCCCAGCATTTT
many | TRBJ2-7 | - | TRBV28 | CASSLWRQVTSYEQYF | TGTGCCAGCAGTTTATGGAGACAGGTGACCTCCTACGAGCAGTACTTC
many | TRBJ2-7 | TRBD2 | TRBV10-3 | CATGTSLYEQYF | TGTGCCACCGGGACTAGTCTTTACGAGCAGTACTTC
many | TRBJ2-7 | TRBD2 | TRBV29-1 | CSVGPTSAEQYF | TGCAGCGTCGGACCTACTAGCGCCGAGCAGTACTTC
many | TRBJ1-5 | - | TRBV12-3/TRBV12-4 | CASSFVAGVGQPQHF | TGTGCCAGCAGTTTTGTCGCAGGGGTTGGTCAGCCCCAGCATTTT
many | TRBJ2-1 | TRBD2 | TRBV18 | CASSPRAIAGYEQFF | TGTGCCAGCTCACCAAGGGCAATAGCGGGTTATGAGCAGTTCTTC
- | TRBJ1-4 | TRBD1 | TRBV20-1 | CSASGETGLGEKLFF | TGCAGTGCTAGTGGGGAGACAGGGTTAGGTGAAAAACTGTTTTTT
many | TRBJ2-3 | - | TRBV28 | CASSFSGTATDTQYF | TGTGCCAGCAGTTTCAGCGGCACCGCCACAGATACGCAGTATTTT
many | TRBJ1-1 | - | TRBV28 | CASSWGYTEAFF | TGTGCCAGCAGTTGGGGTTACACTGAAGCTTTCTTT
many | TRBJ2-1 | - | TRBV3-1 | CASSPRYEMQFF | TGTGCCAGCAGCCCTCGATACGAAATGCAGTTCTTC
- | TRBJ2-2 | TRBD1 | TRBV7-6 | CASSLAGGTGGLVGELFF | TGTGCCAGCAGCTTAGCGGGGGGTACAGGGGGACTCGTCGGGGAGCTGTTTTTT
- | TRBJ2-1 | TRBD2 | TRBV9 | CASREREGHEYDEQFF | TGTGCCAGCAGGGAAAGGGAGGGCCATGAATACGATGAGCAGTTCTTC
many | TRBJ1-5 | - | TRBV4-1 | CASSQALNQPQHF | TGCGCCAGCAGCCAAGCTTTAAATCAGCCCCAGCATTTT
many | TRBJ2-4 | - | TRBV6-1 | CASSEGLNIQYF | TGTGCCAGCAGTGAAGGCCTAAACATTCAGTACTTC